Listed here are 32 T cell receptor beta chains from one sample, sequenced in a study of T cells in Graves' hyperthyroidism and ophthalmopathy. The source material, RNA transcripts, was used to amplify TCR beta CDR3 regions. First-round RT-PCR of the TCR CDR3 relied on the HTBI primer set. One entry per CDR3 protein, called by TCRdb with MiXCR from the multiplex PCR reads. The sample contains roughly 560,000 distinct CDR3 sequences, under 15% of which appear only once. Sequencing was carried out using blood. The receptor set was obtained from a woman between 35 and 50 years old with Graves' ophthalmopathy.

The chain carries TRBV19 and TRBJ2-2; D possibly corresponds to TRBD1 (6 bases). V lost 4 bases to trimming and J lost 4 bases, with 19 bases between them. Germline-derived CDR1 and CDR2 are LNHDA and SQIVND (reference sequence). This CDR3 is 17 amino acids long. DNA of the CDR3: TGTGCCAGTAGTAGAAACCCCGGGACATTTGGCACCGGGGAGCTGTTTTTT. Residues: CASSRNPGTFGTGELFF.

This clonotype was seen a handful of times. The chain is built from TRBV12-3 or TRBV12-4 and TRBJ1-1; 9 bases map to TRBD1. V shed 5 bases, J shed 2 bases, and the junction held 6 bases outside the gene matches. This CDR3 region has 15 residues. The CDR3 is CASSQRTGVNTEAFF. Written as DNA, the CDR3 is TGTGCCAGCAGTCAGAGGACAGGGGTAAACACTGAAGCTTTCTTT.

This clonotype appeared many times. The CDR3 here is CASSLPGFGTQYF. DNA of the CDR3: TGTGCCAGCAGCCTACCTGGTTTTGGGACCCAGTACTTC. V and J are TRBV7-2 and TRBJ2-5; unclear D gene. The germline gives CDR1 SGHTA, CDR2 FQGNSA. Trimming stripped 5 bases from V and 7 bases from J, with 14 bases between. The length of the CDR3 is 13 residues.

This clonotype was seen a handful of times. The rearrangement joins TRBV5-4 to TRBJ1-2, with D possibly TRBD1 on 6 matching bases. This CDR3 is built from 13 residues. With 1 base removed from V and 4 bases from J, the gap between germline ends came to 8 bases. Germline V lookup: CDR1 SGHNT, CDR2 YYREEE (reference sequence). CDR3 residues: CASSLQGPYGYTF. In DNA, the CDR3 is TGTGCCAGCAGCTTGCAGGGGCCCTATGGCTACACCTTC.

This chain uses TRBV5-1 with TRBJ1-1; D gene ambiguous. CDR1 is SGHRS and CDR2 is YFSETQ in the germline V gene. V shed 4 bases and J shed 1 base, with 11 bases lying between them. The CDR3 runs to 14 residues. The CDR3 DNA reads TGCGCCAGCAGCCGCGATCCAAGGAACACTGAAGCTTTCTTT. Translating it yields CASSRDPRNTEAFF.

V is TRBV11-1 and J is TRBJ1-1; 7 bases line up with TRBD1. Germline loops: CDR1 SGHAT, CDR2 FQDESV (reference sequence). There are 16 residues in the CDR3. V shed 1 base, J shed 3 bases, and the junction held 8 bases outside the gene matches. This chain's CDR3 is CASSLVQGNVDTEAFF. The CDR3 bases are TGTGCCAGCAGCTTAGTACAGGGGAATGTTGACACTGAAGCTTTCTTT. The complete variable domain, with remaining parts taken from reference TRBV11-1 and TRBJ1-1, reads EAEVAQSPRYKITEKSQAVAFWCDPISGHATLYWYRQILGQGPELLVQFQDESVVDDSQLPKDRFSAERLKGVDSTLKIQPAELGDSAMYLCASSLVQGNVDTEAFFGQGTRLTVV.

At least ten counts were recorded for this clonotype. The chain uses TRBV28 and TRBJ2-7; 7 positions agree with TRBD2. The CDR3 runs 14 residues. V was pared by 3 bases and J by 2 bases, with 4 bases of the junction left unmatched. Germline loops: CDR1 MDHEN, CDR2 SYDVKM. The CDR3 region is CASSLGGETYEQYF. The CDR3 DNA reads TGTGCCAGCAGTTTGGGGGGGGAGACCTACGAGCAGTACTTC.

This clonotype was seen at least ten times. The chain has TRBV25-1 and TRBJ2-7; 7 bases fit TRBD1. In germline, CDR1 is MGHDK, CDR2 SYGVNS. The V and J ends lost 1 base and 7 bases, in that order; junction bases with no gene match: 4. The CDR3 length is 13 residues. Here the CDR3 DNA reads TGTGCCAGCAGTGAATCAGGGGGTTGGGAGCAGTACTTC. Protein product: CASSESGGWEQYF.

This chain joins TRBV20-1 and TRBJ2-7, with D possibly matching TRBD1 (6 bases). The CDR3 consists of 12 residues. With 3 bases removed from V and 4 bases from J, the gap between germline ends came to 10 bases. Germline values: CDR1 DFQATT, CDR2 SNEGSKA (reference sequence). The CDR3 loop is CSARSTGYEQYF. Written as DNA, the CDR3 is TGCAGTGCTAGGTCCACAGGGTACGAGCAGTACTTC.

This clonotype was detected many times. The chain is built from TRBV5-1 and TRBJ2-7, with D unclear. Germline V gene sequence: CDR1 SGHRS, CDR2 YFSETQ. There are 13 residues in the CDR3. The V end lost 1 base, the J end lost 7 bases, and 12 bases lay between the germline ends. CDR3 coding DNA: TGCGCCAGCAGCTTGTGGGGATCGGAAGAGCAGTACTTC. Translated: CASSLWGSEEQYF. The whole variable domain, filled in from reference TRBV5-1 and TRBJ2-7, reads KAGVTQTPRYLIKTRGQQVTLSCSPISGHRSVSWYQQTPGQGLQFLFEYFSETQRNKGNFPGRFSGRQFSNSRSEMNVSTLELGDSALYLCASSLWGSEEQYFGPGTRLTVT.

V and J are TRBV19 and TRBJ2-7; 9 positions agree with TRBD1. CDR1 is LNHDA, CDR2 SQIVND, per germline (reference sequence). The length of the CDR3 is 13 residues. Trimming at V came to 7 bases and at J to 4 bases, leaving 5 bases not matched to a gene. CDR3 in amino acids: CASNPGQGYEQYF. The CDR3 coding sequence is TGTGCCAGTAACCCCGGACAGGGGTACGAGCAGTACTTC.

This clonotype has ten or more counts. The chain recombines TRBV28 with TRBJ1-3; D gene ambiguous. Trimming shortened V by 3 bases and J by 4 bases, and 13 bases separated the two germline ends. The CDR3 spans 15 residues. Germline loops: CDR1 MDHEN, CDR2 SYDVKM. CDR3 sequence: CASSFDAGFGNTIYF. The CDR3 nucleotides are TGTGCCAGCAGTTTTGATGCGGGGTTCGGAAACACCATATATTTT.

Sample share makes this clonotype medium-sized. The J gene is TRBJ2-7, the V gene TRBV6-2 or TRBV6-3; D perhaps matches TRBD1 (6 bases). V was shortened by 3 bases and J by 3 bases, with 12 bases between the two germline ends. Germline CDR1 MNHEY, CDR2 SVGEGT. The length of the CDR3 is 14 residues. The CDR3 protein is CASSYRDKFYEQYF. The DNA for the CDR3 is TGTGCCAGCAGTTATCGGGACAAATTCTACGAGCAGTACTTC.

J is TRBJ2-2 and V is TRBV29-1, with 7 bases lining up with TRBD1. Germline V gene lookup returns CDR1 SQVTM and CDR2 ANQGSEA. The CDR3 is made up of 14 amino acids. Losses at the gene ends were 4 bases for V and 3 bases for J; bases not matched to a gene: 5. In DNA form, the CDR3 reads TGCAGCGTTGCGGGACAGACCTACACCGGGGAGCTGTTTTTT. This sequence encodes CSVAGQTYTGELFF.

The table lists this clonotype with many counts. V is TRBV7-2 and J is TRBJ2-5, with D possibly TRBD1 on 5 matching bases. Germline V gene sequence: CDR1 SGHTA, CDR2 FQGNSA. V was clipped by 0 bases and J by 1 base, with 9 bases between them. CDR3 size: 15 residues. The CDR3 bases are TGTGCCAGCAGCTTAGCGATTGACAGCCAAGAGACCCAGTACTTC. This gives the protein CASSLAIDSQETQYF.

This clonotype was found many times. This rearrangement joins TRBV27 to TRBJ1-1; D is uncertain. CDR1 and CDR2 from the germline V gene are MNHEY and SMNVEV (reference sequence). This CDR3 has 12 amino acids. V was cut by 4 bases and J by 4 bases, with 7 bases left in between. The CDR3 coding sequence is TGTGCCAGCAGTTCCGTTGGCACTGAAGCTTTCTTT. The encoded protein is CASSSVGTEAFF.

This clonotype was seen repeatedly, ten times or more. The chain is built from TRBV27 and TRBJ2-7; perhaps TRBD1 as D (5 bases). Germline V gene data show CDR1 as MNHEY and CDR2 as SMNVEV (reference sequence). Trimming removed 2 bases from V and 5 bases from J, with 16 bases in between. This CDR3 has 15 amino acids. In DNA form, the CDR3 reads TGTGCCAGCAGTTTAAGCAGGGTATACCCCCACGAGCAGTACTTC. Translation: CASSLSRVYPHEQYF.

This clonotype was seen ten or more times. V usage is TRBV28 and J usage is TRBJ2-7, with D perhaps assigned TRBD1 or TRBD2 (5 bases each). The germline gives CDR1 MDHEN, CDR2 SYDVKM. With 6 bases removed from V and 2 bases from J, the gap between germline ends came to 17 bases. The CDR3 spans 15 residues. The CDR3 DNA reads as TGTGCCAGCAGCATATCCGGGACGGCGGCCTACGAGCAGTACTTC. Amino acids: CASSISGTAAYEQYF.

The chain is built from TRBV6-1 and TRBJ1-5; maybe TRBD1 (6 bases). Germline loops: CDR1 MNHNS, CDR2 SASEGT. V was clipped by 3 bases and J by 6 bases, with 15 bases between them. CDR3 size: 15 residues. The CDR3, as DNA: TGTGCCAGCAGTGACGGAGGGGGTCAGAGTCAGCCCCAGCATTTT. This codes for CASSDGGGQSQPQHF.

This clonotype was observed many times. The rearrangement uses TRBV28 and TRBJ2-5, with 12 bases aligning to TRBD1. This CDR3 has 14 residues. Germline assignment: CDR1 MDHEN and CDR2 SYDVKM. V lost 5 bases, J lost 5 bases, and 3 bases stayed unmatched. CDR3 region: CASSRDRGPETQYF. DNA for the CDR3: TGTGCCAGCAGTCGGGACAGGGGGCCGGAGACCCAGTACTTC.

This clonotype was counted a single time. CDR3 bases: TGTGCCAGCAGCCAAGTCCAGATGAACTATGGCTACACCTTC. Protein product: CASSQVQMNYGYTF. The chain has TRBV3-1 and TRBJ1-2; D remains unclear. Per the germline V gene, CDR1 is LGHDT and CDR2 is YNNKEL (reference sequence). The V gene lost 1 base and the J gene lost 2 bases, with 8 bases spanning the gap. This CDR3 is built from 14 residues. Full variable domain (outside the CDR3, taken from reference TRBV3-1 and TRBJ1-2): DTAVSQTPKYLVTQMGNDKSIKCEQNLGHDTMYWYKQDSKKFLKIMFSYNNKELIINETVPNRFSPKSPDKAHLNLHINSLELGDSAVYFCASSQVQMNYGYTFGSGTRLTVV.

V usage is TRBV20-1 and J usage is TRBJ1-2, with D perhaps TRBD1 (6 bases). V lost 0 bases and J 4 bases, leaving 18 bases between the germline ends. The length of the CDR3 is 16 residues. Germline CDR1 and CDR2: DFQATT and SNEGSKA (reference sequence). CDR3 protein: CSARDSGGGRIYGYTF. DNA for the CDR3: TGCAGTGCTAGAGATTCGGGAGGGGGGCGGATCTATGGCTACACCTTC.

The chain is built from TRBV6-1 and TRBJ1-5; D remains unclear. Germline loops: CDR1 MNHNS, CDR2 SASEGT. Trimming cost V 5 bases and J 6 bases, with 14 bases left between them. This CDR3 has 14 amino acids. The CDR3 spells CASSPNRFGQPQHF. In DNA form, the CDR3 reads TGTGCCAGCAGTCCCAATAGGTTTGGTCAGCCCCAGCATTTT.

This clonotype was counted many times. The CDR3 sequence: CASSLNPKANEDTIYF. The CDR3 nucleotides read TGTGCCAGCAGCTTAAACCCGAAAGCAAACGAGGACACCATATATTTT. This rearrangement joins TRBV11-1 to TRBJ1-3; D not resolved. Between the trimmed V and J ends, which lost 2 bases and 8 bases, there was a span of 19 bases. CDR1 and CDR2 from the germline V gene are SGHAT and FQDESV (reference sequence). The CDR3 loop spans 16 amino acids.

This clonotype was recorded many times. CDR3 in amino acids: CASSLDIEQYF. In nucleotides, the CDR3 is TGTGCCAGCAGTTTAGACATCGAGCAGTACTTC. The chain links TRBV12-3 or TRBV12-4 to TRBJ2-7, with no clear D. The V gene lost 1 base and the J gene lost 6 bases, with 4 bases spanning the gap. The CDR3 has 11 amino acids.

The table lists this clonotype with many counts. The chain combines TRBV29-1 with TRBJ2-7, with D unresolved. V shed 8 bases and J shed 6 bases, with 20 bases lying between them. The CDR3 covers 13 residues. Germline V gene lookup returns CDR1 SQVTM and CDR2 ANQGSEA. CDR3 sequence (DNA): TGCAGCATCCTCAGGCAGAGCCCCCTCGAGCAGTACTTC. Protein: CSILRQSPLEQYF.

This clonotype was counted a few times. The CDR3 DNA follows: TGCAGCGTTGAGAGCACAGGGGGGGGCTATGGCTACACCTTC. Its translation: CSVESTGGGYGYTF. This chain links TRBV29-1 with TRBJ1-2; TRBD1 agrees at 8 bases. Per the germline V gene, CDR1 is SQVTM and CDR2 is ANQGSEA. This CDR3 is built from 14 residues. V trimming: 3 bases; J trimming: 4 bases; junction bases outside the gene matches: 7.

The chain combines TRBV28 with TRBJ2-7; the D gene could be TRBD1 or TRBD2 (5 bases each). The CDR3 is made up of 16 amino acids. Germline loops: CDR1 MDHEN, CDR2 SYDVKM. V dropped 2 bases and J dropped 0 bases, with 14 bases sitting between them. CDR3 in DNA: TGTGCCAGCAGTTTAACGACGGGACGCGTCTCCTACGAGCAGTACTTC. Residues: CASSLTTGRVSYEQYF.

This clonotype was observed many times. This chain's CDR3 is CASSRTDQNTEAFF. CDR3 DNA sequence: TGCGCCAGCAGCCGCACGGACCAGAACACTGAAGCTTTCTTT. J is TRBJ1-1 and V is TRBV4-1; no definite D call. Trimming pared 4 bases from V and 1 base from J, leaving 10 bases between. Germline V gene lookup returns CDR1 MGHRA and CDR2 YSYEKL. The CDR3 is made up of 14 amino acids.

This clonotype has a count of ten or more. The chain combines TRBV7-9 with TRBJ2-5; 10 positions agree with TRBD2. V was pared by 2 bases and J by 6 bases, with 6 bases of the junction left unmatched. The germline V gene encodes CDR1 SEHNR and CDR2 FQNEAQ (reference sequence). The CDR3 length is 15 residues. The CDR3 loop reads CASSLLAGAGQTQYF. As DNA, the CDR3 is TGTGCCAGCAGCTTACTAGCGGGAGCTGGGCAGACCCAGTACTTC. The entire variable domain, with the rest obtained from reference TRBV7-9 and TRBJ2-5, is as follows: DTGVSQNPRHKITKRGQNVTFRCDPISEHNRLYWYRQTLGQGPEFLTYFQNEAQLEKSRLLSDRFSAERPKGSFSTLEIQRTEQGDSAMYLCASSLLAGAGQTQYFGPGTRLLVL.

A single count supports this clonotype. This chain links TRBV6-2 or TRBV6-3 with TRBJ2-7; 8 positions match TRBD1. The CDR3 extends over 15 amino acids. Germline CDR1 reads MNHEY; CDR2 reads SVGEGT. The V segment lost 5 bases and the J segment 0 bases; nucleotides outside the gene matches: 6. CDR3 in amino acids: CASSLWDRTSYEQYF. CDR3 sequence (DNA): TGTGCCAGCAGTCTCTGGGACAGGACCTCCTACGAGCAGTACTTC.

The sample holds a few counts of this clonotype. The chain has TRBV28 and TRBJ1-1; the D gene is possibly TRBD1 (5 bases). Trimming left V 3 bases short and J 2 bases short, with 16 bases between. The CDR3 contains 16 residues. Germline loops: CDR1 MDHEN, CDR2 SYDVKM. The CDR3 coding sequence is TGTGCCAGCAGTTTTATCCGCGGGGCCTCTAACACTGAAGCTTTCTTT. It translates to CASSFIRGASNTEAFF.